This is a list of T cell receptor beta chains from one sample in a study of vaccination effects on CD4 cells after COVID-19. No cognate antigen is known for these TCRs. This table comes from immunoSEQ multiplex PCR, and its TCRdb copy is limited to in-frame clones, with some not included. This sample has approximately 13,000 clones, with less than 85% found just once. This specimen consisted of CD4+ T cells from PBMCs cultured with HCoV-229E spike peptides, obtained before COVID-19 vaccination. All receptors derive from a human donor who received a COVID-19 vaccine. CDR3s include the opening cysteine and the closing phenylalanine or tryptophan. The order of the fields is clone size, V gene, CDR3 protein. Clone size is not always given. Where it is, it says once, few, many or a class for expanded clones.

>-|TRBV6-5
CASGLQGQAGEQYF
>-|TRBV12-5
CASGLNPLRGTNYGYTF
>-|TRBV7-3
CASSLSLSGANVLTF
>-|TRBV15
CATSRPPGQGRDEQFF
>-|TRBV7-6
CASSAAGTRRTGELFF
>-|TRBV20-1
CSASFQGVNYGYTF
>-|TRBV27
CASSLFYASGEQYF
>-|TRBV2
CASLTGGHGKQYF
>-|TRBV19
CASSIDPGVYNEQFF
>-|TRBV5-4
CASSLVRDTEAFF
>-|TRBV7-6
CASSSPGLSSYEQYF
>-|TRBV29-1
CSVSDTINQPQHF
>-|TRBV7-2
CASSSRAGAQPQHF
>-|TRBV5-1
CASSLGASNQPQHF
>-|TRBV20-1
CSVAKNIQYF
>-|TRBV18
CASSPDRVEKLFF
>-|TRBV3-1/TRBV3-2
CASSPGTASGNTIYF
>-|TRBV28
CASTTPGNTEAFF
>few|TRBV5-6
CASSLRGLRGTEAFF
>-|TRBV4-3
CASSPGSRGTSTDTQYF
>once|TRBV29-1
CSVEGGANYGYTF
>few|TRBV11-2
CASGPRVWGQYEQYF
>-|TRBV5-4
CASSPSGGYEQYF
>-|TRBV7-8
CASSFERGSGSSYNEQFF
>-|TRBV29-1
CSVVGWSYGYTF
>-|TRBV6-2/TRBV6-3
CASSPLAGQGLYEQYF
>-|TRBV10-3
CAIRPHTGELFF
>-|TRBV2
CASSEGSNYGYTF
>-|TRBV24-1
CATSSGARYGYTF
>-|TRBV5-1
CASSSSGTSGRYEQYF
>-|TRBV9
CASSVDRNYGYTF
>-|TRBV19
CASSKMFGTNTGELFF
>once|TRBV2
CASRASRTGSRRNYGYTF
>-|TRBV28
CASTIEGSRRRDTQYF
>-|TRBV7-9
CASSLILVATGELFF
>few|TRBV4-2
CASSQDLYTGELFF
>-|TRBV19
CASTPGPYTDEQFF
>-|TRBV7-2
CASSPSSTRTDTQYF
>once|TRBV24-1
CATSGLRAGGLSYNEQFF
>-|TRBV15
CATSREGNQPQHF
>once|TRBV4-2
CASSQGARSDTQYF
>-|TRBV6-2/TRBV6-3
CASSRTAYNEQFF
>-|TRBV30
CAWSRTGNSGNTIYF
>-|TRBV18
CASSPTPRGRGTEAFF
>-|TRBV6-5
CASSYSSAGPYEQYF
>once|TRBV5-5
CASSPGAWAAEAFF
>few|TRBV5-6
CASTLAATNTEAFF
>-|TRBV10-3
CAISESGARPDEQFF
>-|TRBV7-2
CASSPRVSANTGELFF
>-|TRBV5-1
CASSLVGTGVRWDTEAFF
>-|TRBV28
CASSPTVSRYGYTF
>-|TRBV6-5
CASSPDLGQGGGYTF
>once|TRBV6-5
CASRRRGRGNEKLFF
>-|TRBV15
CATSSGQGNSYEQYF
>-|TRBV18
CASSRGVAAYEQYF
>-|TRBV5-1
CASRAPGQESTDTQYF
>-|TRBV5-1
CASRFSGTTGELFF
>-|TRBV30
CAWSLDRGREKLFF
>-|TRBV14
CASSQAWIGATRNTEAFF
>-|TRBV15
CATSTTEGGYNSPLHF